This entry concerns a single T cell receptor beta chain. Its matching antigen is unknown. The sample belongs to a study of OX40 agonist ivuxolimab in advanced cancers. Across the study: Patients in the trial were receiving intravenous ivuxolimab every 2 weeks, at doses of 0.01 to 10 mg/kg. A male proportion of 82.7% was recorded, with mean age around 60 years and range roughly 20 to 90. Study findings and constraints: Circulating CD4+ and CD8+ T cells showed clonal expansion by week 6 at 0.1 to 3.0 mg/kg. Partial responders at 0.1-3.0 mg/kg showed near-lowest clonal expansion.

Clones were sequenced by immunoSEQ multiplex PCR, and TCRdb holds only the in-frame ones, with some missing. Of 150,000 to 170,000 clones detected, 85% to 95% appear once; the ten largest clones hold around 0.31%. This CDR3 comprises 15 residues. The ends were cut back, 3 bases at V and 0 bases at J, with 10 bases in the middle. Germline values: CDR1 LNHDA, CDR2 SQIVND (reference sequence). Sequencing used CD4+ or CD8+ T cells sorted from blood, obtained in a trial of the OX40 agonist ivuxolimab. The chain couples TRBV19 to TRBJ2-3; tentatively, D is TRBD2 (5 bases). This TCR derives from an adult with an advanced solid tumor such as melanoma, head and neck, liver or kidney cancer. The CDR3 DNA is TGTGCCAGTAGTATTAGAGGGTTGAGCACAGATACGCAGTATTTT. Encoded protein: CASSIRGLSTDTQYF.